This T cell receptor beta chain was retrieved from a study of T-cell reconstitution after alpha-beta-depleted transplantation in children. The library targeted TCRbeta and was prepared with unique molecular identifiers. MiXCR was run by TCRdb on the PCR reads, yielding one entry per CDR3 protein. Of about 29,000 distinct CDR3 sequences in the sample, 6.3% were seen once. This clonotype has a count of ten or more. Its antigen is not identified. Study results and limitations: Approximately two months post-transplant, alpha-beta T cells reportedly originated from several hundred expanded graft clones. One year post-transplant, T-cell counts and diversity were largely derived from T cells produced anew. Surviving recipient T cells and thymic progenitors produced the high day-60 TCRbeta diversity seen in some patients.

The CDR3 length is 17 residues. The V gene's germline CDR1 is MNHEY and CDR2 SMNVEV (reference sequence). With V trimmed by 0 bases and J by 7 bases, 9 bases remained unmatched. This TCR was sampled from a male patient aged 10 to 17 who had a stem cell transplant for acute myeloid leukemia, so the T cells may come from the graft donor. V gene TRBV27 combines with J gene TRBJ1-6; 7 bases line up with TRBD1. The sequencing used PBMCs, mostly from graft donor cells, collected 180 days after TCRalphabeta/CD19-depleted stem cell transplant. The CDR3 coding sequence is TGTGCCAGCAGTTTATCTGCAGGGGGAAGCTGGAATTCACCCCTCCACTTT. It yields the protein CASSLSAGGSWNSPLHF.